This T cell receptor beta chain is drawn from a study of blood T cell repertoires in COVID-19. Produced via immunoSEQ multiplex PCR; TCRdb's table is partial and in-frame only. The sample lists some 270,000 clones, approximately 90% seen once, with around 2.8% in the top ten. Germline V CDR1 and CDR2: SGHRS, YFSETQ. The V and J ends lost 4 bases and 4 bases, in that order; junction bases with no gene match: 3. The CDR3 is made up of 13 amino acids. The chain has TRBV5-1 and TRBJ2-5, with TRBD1 identical over 8 bases. Sequences were obtained from PBMCs or T cells enriched from blood (not recorded which). The TCR was taken from a middle-aged man who had been exposed to COVID-19. The chain's CDR3 is CASSQDRGETQYF. DNA for the CDR3: TGCGCCAGCAGCCAAGACAGGGGAGAGACCCAGTACTTC.